Below, 26 T cell receptor beta chains from the same sample are listed, as sequenced in a study of shared T cell receptors in the human thymus. Only in-frame clones appear in the TCRdb table, and some are missing; sequencing was by immunoSEQ multiplex PCR. Of 600,000 to 900,000 clones in the sample, 70% to 90% are singletons; the top ten hold approximately 0.01%. These records were also assigned to another study, of human thymus T cells.

Sequenced input: thymocytes. These TCRs come from a girl under three years old with a congenital heart defect.

The gene calls are TRBV5-4 and TRBJ2-2; TRBD1 agrees at 8 bases. Germline lookup yields CDR1 SGHNT and CDR2 YYREEE (reference sequence). Germline trimming cut 4 bases from V and 0 bases from J; bases unmatched to any gene: 5. The CDR3 loop spans 16 amino acids. CDR3 sequence: CASSGRTGTNTGELFF. The CDR3, as DNA: TGTGCCAGCAGCGGGAGGACAGGGACGAACACCGGGGAGCTGTTTTTT.

The chain is built from TRBV15 and TRBJ2-5, with D maybe TRBD1 (5 bases). V shed 1 base and J shed 3 bases, with 15 bases lying between them. Germline values: CDR1 LNHNV, CDR2 YYDKDF (reference sequence). This CDR3 comprises 16 residues. CDR3: CATSRGPGHPKETQYF. The DNA for the CDR3 is TGTGCCACCAGCAGAGGTCCCGGACATCCTAAAGAGACCCAGTACTTC. Full variable domain (rest looked up from reference TRBV15 and TRBJ2-5): DAMVIQNPRYQVTQFGKPVTLSCSQTLNHNVMYWYQQKSSQAPKLLFHYYDKDFNNEADTPDNFQSRRPNTSFCFLDIRSPGLGDTAMYLCATSRGPGHPKETQYFGPGTRLLVL.

The chain has TRBV27 and TRBJ2-3; 8 bases are shared with TRBD2. This CDR3 contains 20 residues. Germline V gives CDR1 MNHEY, CDR2 SMNVEV (reference sequence). With V trimmed by 0 bases and J by 1 base, 15 bases remained unmatched. The CDR3 protein is CASSLSPPGEAGAGTDTQYF. The CDR3 bases are TGTGCCAGCAGTTTATCTCCCCCCGGGGAAGCGGGGGCCGGCACAGATACGCAGTATTTT.

V and J are TRBV7-8 and TRBJ1-5, with 9 bases aligning to TRBD1. V shed 6 bases and J 6 bases; nucleotides not matched to a gene: 18. The V gene's germline CDR1 is SGHVS and CDR2 FQNEAQ. CDR3 size: 18 residues. The CDR3 reads CASSLTGTGHRVAQPQHF. The CDR3 nucleotides are TGTGCCAGCAGTCTCACCGGGACAGGGCATCGGGTGGCTCAGCCCCAGCATTTT.

This rearrangement joins TRBV27 to TRBJ2-5; the D gene is possibly TRBD1 (5 bases). This CDR3 contains 16 residues. The germline V gene has CDR1 MNHEY and CDR2 SMNVEV (reference sequence). V lost 6 bases to trimming and J lost 3 bases, with 20 bases between them. The CDR3 is CASSRLGQEKKETQYF. CDR3 sequence (DNA): TGTGCCAGCAGCCGTTTGGGGCAGGAAAAGAAAGAGACCCAGTACTTC.

The sample holds one count of this clone. V is TRBV5-5 and J is TRBJ1-5; D is possibly TRBD1 (6 bases). The CDR3 length is 17 residues. Germline-derived CDR1 and CDR2 are SGHKS and YYEKEE (reference sequence). The germline V and J ends were trimmed by 2 bases and 3 bases, with 18 bases remaining between them. The CDR3 is CASSFLQGWGHNQPQHF. CDR3 DNA sequence: TGTGCCAGCAGCTTCTTACAGGGCTGGGGTCACAATCAGCCCCAGCATTTT.

The chain uses TRBV7-9 and TRBJ2-5; 7 bases map to TRBD2. The CDR3 has 15 residues. V shed 6 bases and J 3 bases; nucleotides not matched to a gene: 10. CDR1 SEHNR and CDR2 FQNEAQ come from the germline V gene (reference sequence). The CDR3 reads CASRQSPSGEETQYF. CDR3 in DNA: TGTGCCAGCAGACAGAGTCCTAGCGGAGAAGAGACCCAGTACTTC.

The V and J genes are TRBV5-6 and TRBJ2-1, with 7 bases fitting TRBD2. The ends lost 4 bases at V and 8 bases at J; junction bases unmatched: 6. The CDR3 consists of 13 residues. Germline CDR1 reads SGHDT; CDR2 reads YYEEEE. This CDR3 reads CASSPGLVYEQFF. The CDR3 DNA sequence: TGTGCCAGCAGCCCCGGACTAGTCTATGAGCAGTTCTTC.

The V gene is TRBV19, the J gene TRBJ2-7; 9 bases fit TRBD1. The germline CDR1 and CDR2 sequences are LNHDA and SQIVND (reference sequence). With 8 bases clipped from V and 2 bases from J, the junction kept 4 bases outside the gene matches. The CDR3 consists of 13 residues. The chain's CDR3 is CASRDRVAYEQYF. The CDR3 DNA reads TGTGCCAGTCGGGACAGGGTTGCCTACGAGCAGTACTTC.

V gene TRBV5-1 combines with J gene TRBJ2-1; 10 nucleotides line up with TRBD1. Germline loops: CDR1 SGHRS, CDR2 YFSETQ. This CDR3 is 16 amino acids long. Losses at the gene ends were 2 bases for V and 7 bases for J; bases not matched to a gene: 9. The CDR3 DNA reads TGCGCCAGCAGCTTATTCGGGACAGGGGTAGAAAATGAGCAGTTCTTC. It translates to CASSLFGTGVENEQFF.

As concerns this clone: The sample carries other DNA sequences with the same CDR3. The chain employs TRBV5-1 and TRBJ2-7; maybe TRBD1 (6 bases). The CDR3 totals 15 residues. Germline assignment: CDR1 SGHRS and CDR2 YFSETQ. The V and J ends lost 2 bases and 0 bases respectively, with 12 bases between them. This chain's CDR3 is CASSLRQGTSYEQYF. In DNA form, the CDR3 reads TGCGCCAGCAGCTTACGGCAGGGGACCTCCTACGAGCAGTACTTC. The full variable domain, rest sourced from reference TRBV5-1 and TRBJ2-7, is KAGVTQTPRYLIKTRGQQVTLSCSPISGHRSVSWYQQTPGQGLQFLFEYFSETQRNKGNFPGRFSGRQFSNSRSEMNVSTLELGDSALYLCASSLRQGTSYEQYFGPGTRLTVT.

The J gene is TRBJ1-4, the V gene TRBV5-1; 8 nucleotides line up with TRBD1. The CDR3 spans 23 residues. V trimming: 4 bases; J trimming: 1 base; junction bases outside the gene matches: 27. Germline V gene lookup returns CDR1 SGHRS and CDR2 YFSETQ. CDR3 amino acids: CASSPLTNCDRGDHGRTNEKLFF. DNA of the CDR3: TGCGCCAGCAGCCCACTCACCAACTGTGACAGGGGCGACCATGGGCGAACTAATGAAAAACTGTTTTTT.

This chain uses TRBV2 with TRBJ2-4, with 12 nucleotides matching TRBD2. CDR1 and CDR2 from the germline V gene are SNHLY and FYNNEI. The CDR3 runs to 19 residues. Trimming removed 8 bases from V and 3 bases from J; junction bases left unmatched: 17. In DNA form, the CDR3 reads TGTGCCAGCTCTTGGTTGGCTAGCGGGGGGGCCAAGGACAAAAACATTCAGTACTTC. This codes for CASSWLASGGAKDKNIQYF.

The chain links TRBV2 to TRBJ1-2, with TRBD1 identical over 11 bases. V shed 5 bases, J shed 8 bases, and the junction held 10 bases outside the gene matches. Looked up from germline, CDR1 is SNHLY and CDR2 is FYNNEI. The CDR3 length is 15 residues. The CDR3 spells CASSNLGQGGNGYTF. The CDR3 bases are TGTGCCAGCAGTAATTTGGGACAGGGGGGTAACGGCTACACCTTC.

DNA of the CDR3: TGTGCCAGCAGTGGGGGGGGCTCTGGAAACACCATATATTTT. Encoded protein: CASSGGGSGNTIYF. The chain combines TRBV27 with TRBJ1-3, with a possible D match to TRBD1 (5 bases). This CDR3 region has 14 residues. Germline V gives CDR1 MNHEY, CDR2 SMNVEV (reference sequence). Trimming took off 5 bases at V and 0 bases at J, with 8 bases between the two ends.

This chain links TRBV5-4 with TRBJ2-3; 7 bases align to TRBD1. V gave up 3 bases and J gave up 5 bases; unmatched junction bases: 6. The CDR3 contains 14 residues. CDR1 and CDR2 (germline): SGHNT, YYREEE (reference sequence). CDR3 bases: TGTGCCAGCAGCTCGGGACAGACCCAAGATACGCAGTATTTT. Amino acid sequence: CASSSGQTQDTQYF.

This chain joins TRBV28 and TRBJ2-7; TRBD1 matches 9 bases. CDR1 MDHEN and CDR2 SYDVKM come from the germline V gene. The junction had 6 bases not matched to a gene; V was cut back by 3 bases and J by 6 bases. This CDR3 has 14 residues. CDR3 DNA: TGTGCCAGCAGTTTCCCGGACAGGGGCGGCGAGCAGTACTTC. Translated, it gives CASSFPDRGGEQYF.

This clone was seen only a few times. V gene TRBV27 combines with J gene TRBJ2-7; TRBD2 agrees at 10 bases. The J segment lost 5 bases and the V segment lost 2 bases, leaving 6 bases of the junction unmatched. Looked up from germline, CDR1 is MNHEY and CDR2 is SMNVEV (reference sequence). The CDR3 is 15 amino acids. The CDR3 region is CASSLGSLAGDEQYF. DNA of the CDR3: TGTGCCAGCAGTTTAGGTTCCCTAGCGGGGGACGAGCAGTACTTC.

This rearrangement joins TRBV19 to TRBJ1-5; D is undetermined. With 8 bases removed from V and 4 bases from J, the gap between germline ends came to 9 bases. The germline gives CDR1 LNHDA, CDR2 SQIVND (reference sequence). CDR3 size: 12 residues. The CDR3 region has the DNA TGTGCCAGTTCGCGGGGTAATCAGCCCCAGCATTTT. Translated: CASSRGNQPQHF.

A few counts support this clone. The CDR3 DNA follows: TGTGCCAGTAGTATAGTAGGGGCTGAAGCTTTCTTT. It is translated as CASSIVGAEAFF. V and J are TRBV19 and TRBJ1-1, with D possibly matching TRBD1 (5 bases). Germline loops: CDR1 LNHDA, CDR2 SQIVND (reference sequence). V was trimmed by 1 base and J by 6 bases, leaving 6 bases between them. This CDR3 is built from 12 residues.

The V and J genes are TRBV5-6 and TRBJ1-1; 7 nucleotides agree with TRBD1. The V gene's germline CDR1 is SGHDT and CDR2 YYEEEE. The length of the CDR3 is 15 residues. Trimming removed 1 base from V and 1 base from J; junction bases left unmatched: 4. The CDR3, as DNA: TGTGCCAGCAGCTTGTTCGGACAGGAGAACACTGAAGCTTTCTTT. It is translated as CASSLFGQENTEAFF. Variable domain in full (rest from reference TRBV5-6 and TRBJ1-1): DAGVTQSPTHLIKTRGQQVTLRCSPKSGHDTVSWYQQALGQGPQFIFQYYEEEERQRGNFPDRFSGHQFPNYSSELNVNALLLGDSALYLCASSLFGQENTEAFFGQGTRLTVV.

V and J are TRBV5-6 and TRBJ1-6, with D unclear. Germline V lookup: CDR1 SGHDT, CDR2 YYEEEE. V was shortened by 2 bases and J by 6 bases, with 15 bases between the two germline ends. This CDR3 region has 16 residues. CDR3 sequence reads: CASSLPDGYFNSPLHF. CDR3 nucleotides: TGTGCCAGCAGCTTACCTGACGGGTACTTTAATTCACCCCTCCACTTT.

J is TRBJ1-3 and V is TRBV28, with D unresolved. The CDR3 loop spans 15 amino acids. The germline V gene encodes CDR1 MDHEN and CDR2 SYDVKM. V shed 3 bases and J shed 1 base, with 10 bases lying between them. The CDR3 protein is CASSFCCISGNTIYF. For the CDR3, the DNA is TGTGCCAGCAGTTTTTGTTGTATTTCTGGAAACACCATATATTTT.

The CDR3 DNA sequence: TGTGCCAGCAGCCTCGGGAGGACTCGTGAGACCCAGTACTTC. This translates into CASSLGRTRETQYF. The chain couples TRBV14 to TRBJ2-5, with 7 bases identical to TRBD2. This CDR3 contains 14 residues. CDR1 and CDR2 (germline): SGHDN, FVKESK. V shed 4 bases and J 5 bases; nucleotides not matched to a gene: 7.

The chain uses TRBV7-9 and TRBJ2-1, with 9 bases aligning to TRBD1. The CDR3 consists of 16 residues. Germline V gene data show CDR1 as SEHNR and CDR2 as FQNEAQ (reference sequence). Losses at the gene ends were 5 bases for V and 8 bases for J; bases not matched to a gene: 13. CDR3 in DNA: TGTGCCAGCAGCGTAGTGTCCGGGACAGGGAGGCATGAGCAGTTCTTC. Its translation is CASSVVSGTGRHEQFF.

The genes are TRBV4-1 and TRBJ2-3; a possible D gene is TRBD1 (5 bases). Germline CDR1 is MGHRA and CDR2 is YSYEKL. V was shortened by 3 bases and J by 2 bases, with 15 bases between the two germline ends. This CDR3 is built from 16 residues. The CDR3 reads CASSQQGQPHTDTQYF. The CDR3 DNA reads as TGCGCCAGCAGCCAGCAGGGCCAGCCCCACACAGATACGCAGTATTTT.